Below, 27 T cell receptor beta chains from the same sample are listed, as sequenced in a study of T cells in Graves' hyperthyroidism and ophthalmopathy. Template material for amplifying TCR beta CDR3 regions consisted of RNA transcripts. HTBI primers were the set used in a first-round RT-PCR of the TCR CDR3. TCRdb reprocessed the multiplex PCR reads with MiXCR, giving one entry per CDR3 protein. This sample carries about 180,000 distinct CDR3 sequences, about 15% of them seen once, and the ten largest clones take roughly 30%. Sequencing used blood. The receptors here all came from a woman aged 50 to 60 with Graves' hyperthyroidism.

This clonotype was detected ten times or more. This chain connects TRBV12-3 or TRBV12-4 to TRBJ1-1; D uncertain. Trimming stripped 2 bases from V and 0 bases from J, with 7 bases between. The length of the CDR3 is 14 residues. As DNA, the CDR3 is TGTGCCAGCAGTTTAAGTGTGGTGAACACTGAAGCTTTCTTT. It yields the protein CASSLSVVNTEAFF.

Ten or more counts support this clonotype. This chain joins TRBV10-3 and TRBJ1-1; weak D call: TRBD1 (6 bases). The CDR3 length is 15 residues. Trimming cost V 4 bases and J 6 bases, with 18 bases left between them. Germline lookup yields CDR1 ENHRY and CDR2 SYGVKD. CDR3 coding DNA: TGTGCCATCAGTGCCGGGCAGGGGAAGTTCGCTGAAGCTTTCTTT. Translated: CAISAGQGKFAEAFF.

The rearrangement joins TRBV28 to TRBJ1-1, with D possibly TRBD1 on 5 matching bases. The CDR3 covers 14 residues. V was pared by 6 bases and J by 7 bases, with 18 bases between. Germline V gene lookup returns CDR1 MDHEN and CDR2 SYDVKM. The CDR3 protein is CASRATVGSLEAFF. The CDR3 DNA follows: TGTGCCAGCAGGGCGACAGTGGGCAGCCTTGAAGCTTTCTTT.

This clonotype occurred many times. The chain joins TRBV2 to TRBJ1-6; D uncertain. Trimming removed 6 bases from V and 6 bases from J, with 12 bases in between. Germline CDR1 reads SNHLY; CDR2 reads FYNNEI. The CDR3 covers 14 residues. The CDR3 DNA reads TGTGCCAGCAGGGACGGGAGTAGTAATTCACCCCTCCACTTT. Translating gives CASRDGSSNSPLHF.

This clonotype has a count of ten or more. DNA for the CDR3: TGTGCCAGCAGTTACTCGGGCAGGGGTGGAGATGGCTACACCTTC. It yields the protein CASSYSGRGGDGYTF. The J gene is TRBJ1-2, the V gene TRBV6-5, with TRBD1 as a possible D gene (6 bases). The V end was cut by 0 bases, the J end by 6 bases, with 14 bases between. CDR3 length equals 15 residues. Germline loops: CDR1 MNHEY, CDR2 SVGAGI.

This clonotype was counted ten times or more. The J gene is TRBJ1-1, the V gene TRBV7-9; no reliable D call. CDR3 length: 14 residues. Germline V gene data show CDR1 as SEHNR and CDR2 as FQNEAQ (reference sequence). Trimming left V 5 bases short and J 5 bases short, with 15 bases between. CDR3 sequence reads: CASSTGLGKTEAFF. The CDR3, as DNA: TGTGCCAGCAGCACCGGACTCGGTAAGACTGAAGCTTTCTTT.

The chain employs TRBV4-1 and TRBJ1-2; 9 positions agree with TRBD1. V shed 5 bases and J 0 bases; nucleotides not matched to a gene: 7. From germline, CDR1 is MGHRA and CDR2 YSYEKL. The CDR3 covers 16 residues. The CDR3 DNA reads TGCGCCAGCAGCTATGGACAGGGGAGAACTAACTATGGCTACACCTTC. Translation: CASSYGQGRTNYGYTF.

This chain joins TRBV20-1 and TRBJ2-7; tentative D call: TRBD1 (6 bases). CDR1 is DFQATT, CDR2 SNEGSKA, per germline (reference sequence). This CDR3 has 13 amino acids. CDR3 loop: CGTGPGVSYEQYF. The DNA of the CDR3 is TGCGGAACAGGGCCAGGGGTCTCCTACGAGCAGTACTTC.

V gene TRBV13 combines with J gene TRBJ1-3; 8 bases match TRBD1. CDR3 length: 15 amino acids. J was trimmed by 4 bases and V by 2 bases; bases with no gene match: 4. Germline V CDR1 and CDR2: PRHDT, FYEKMQ (reference sequence). DNA of the CDR3: TGTGCCAGCAGCTTACAGGGGGCGGCGGGAAACACCATATATTTT. Encoded protein: CASSLQGAAGNTIYF.

The V gene is TRBV28, the J gene TRBJ2-3; the match to TRBD2 covers 7 bases. V trimming: 8 bases; J trimming: 7 bases; junction bases outside the gene matches: 9. Per the germline V gene, CDR1 is MDHEN and CDR2 is SYDVKM. CDR3 length equals 13 residues. CDR3 region: CASVSAGLNTQYF. DNA of the CDR3: TGTGCCAGCGTCTCGGCGGGACTAAATACGCAGTATTTT.

The rearrangement joins TRBV28 to TRBJ1-6, with a possible D match to TRBD1 (5 bases). CDR3 length: 17 amino acids. The V and J ends lost 6 bases and 7 bases respectively, with 22 bases between them. Germline assignment: CDR1 MDHEN and CDR2 SYDVKM. CDR3 in amino acids: CASRGVGTAPWNSPLHF. CDR3 coding DNA: TGTGCCAGCAGGGGGGTGGGGACCGCCCCCTGGAATTCACCCCTCCACTTT.

On this clonotype itself: This may stem from a read error, because a much larger clone lies one nucleotide away. The CDR3 bases are TGTGCCATCAGGGGGACAGGGGGAAATTCACCCCTCTACTTT. Protein sequence: CAIRGTGGNSPLYF. This sequence joins TRBV10-3 and TRBJ1-6; 11 bases fit TRBD1. This CDR3 region has 14 residues. Germline CDR1 is ENHRY and CDR2 is SYGVKD.

This clonotype was observed many times. The rearrangement uses TRBV6-2 or TRBV6-3 and TRBJ2-7; no definite D call. CDR1 and CDR2 (germline): MNHEY, SVGEGT. The CDR3 has 11 amino acids. V lost 5 bases and J 0 bases, leaving 2 bases between the germline ends. The CDR3 nucleotides are TGTGCCAGCAGTGTCTCCTACGAGCAGTACTTC. It is translated as CASSVSYEQYF.

This clonotype was seen ten or more times. J is TRBJ2-1 and V is TRBV27, with 9 bases aligning to TRBD2. With 2 bases clipped from V and 8 bases from J, the junction kept 7 bases outside the gene matches. Germline CDR1 reads MNHEY; CDR2 reads SMNVEV (reference sequence). The CDR3 runs to 15 residues. This chain's CDR3 is CASSLPGSGGDEQFF. The CDR3 region has the DNA TGTGCCAGCAGTTTACCCGGTAGCGGGGGAGATGAGCAGTTCTTC.

The rearrangement links TRBV2 to TRBJ2-2; possibly TRBD1 for D (5 bases). CDR1 is SNHLY and CDR2 is FYNNEI in the germline V gene. V gave up 11 bases and J gave up 5 bases, with 12 bases separating them. This CDR3 has 12 residues. The CDR3 region has the DNA TGTGCCGGAATAGCAGGGACCGGGGAGCTGTTTTTT. Its protein product is CAGIAGTGELFF. The full variable domain, rest sourced from reference TRBV2 and TRBJ2-2, is EPEVTQTPSHQVTQMGQEVILRCVPISNHLYFYWYRQILGQKVEFLVSFYNNEISEKSEIFDDQFSVERPDGSNFTLKIRSTKLEDSAMYFCAGIAGTGELFFGEGSRLTVL.

The V call is TRBV7-9, the J call TRBJ2-7, with TRBD2 as a possible D gene (6 bases). Germline values: CDR1 SEHNR, CDR2 FQNEAQ (reference sequence). V was pared by 5 bases and J by 6 bases, with 11 bases between. The CDR3 is 12 residues long. The CDR3 DNA reads TGTGCCAGCAGCAGTCAGGGAGGCGAGCAGTACTTC. Translation: CASSSQGGEQYF.

Many counts were recorded for this clonotype. The chain combines TRBV2 with TRBJ1-4; TRBD1 is a possible D gene (5 bases). Germline CDR1 reads SNHLY; CDR2 reads FYNNEI. Trimming took off 2 bases at V and 0 bases at J, with 10 bases between the two ends. This CDR3 has 16 amino acids. The CDR3 coding sequence is TGTGCCAGCAGTGAAATTGACAGCGCAACTAATGAAAAACTGTTTTTT. Translated, it gives CASSEIDSATNEKLFF.

This clonotype was seen many times. The CDR3 spells CASNPGRHYGYTF. The CDR3 DNA sequence: TGTGCCAGCAACCCCGGCAGACACTATGGCTACACCTTC. The chain couples TRBV28 to TRBJ1-2; D is undetermined. In germline, CDR1 is MDHEN, CDR2 SYDVKM. This CDR3 is built from 13 residues. Between the trimmed V and J ends, which lost 7 bases and 3 bases, there was a span of 12 bases.

This clonotype was seen a few times. The chain is built from TRBV9 and TRBJ2-7; D possibly corresponds to TRBD1 (6 bases). Germline CDR1 and CDR2: SGDLS and YYNGEE. V dropped 3 bases and J dropped 2 bases, with 12 bases sitting between them. CDR3 length: 14 residues. The CDR3 protein is CASSAGDGTYEQYF. As DNA, the CDR3 is TGTGCCAGCAGCGCAGGGGACGGGACCTACGAGCAGTACTTC.

This clonotype was recorded at least ten times. The rearrangement joins TRBV6-6 to TRBJ2-6; D is perhaps TRBD2 (7 bases). Between the trimmed V and J ends, which lost 0 bases and 3 bases, there was a span of 12 bases. The germline V gene has CDR1 MNHNY and CDR2 SVGAGI (reference sequence). The CDR3 covers 17 residues. The CDR3 DNA is TGTGCCAGCAGTTACTCGATGAGGGGGGGTGGGGCCAACGTCCTGACTTTC. It translates to CASSYSMRGGGANVLTF.

This clonotype was detected many times. The V gene is TRBV7-2, the J gene TRBJ2-1; 12 nucleotides align to TRBD2. The J segment lost 6 bases and the V segment lost 1 base, leaving 1 base of the junction unmatched. The CDR3 extends over 15 amino acids. Looked up from germline, CDR1 is SGHTA and CDR2 is FQGNSA. For the CDR3, the DNA is TGTGCCAGCAGCTTAGAACTAGCGGGGGGCAATGAGCAGTTCTTC. Translated: CASSLELAGGNEQFF. Variable domain in full (rest from reference TRBV7-2 and TRBJ2-1): GAGVSQSPSNKVTEKGKDVELRCDPISGHTALYWYRQSLGQGLEFLIYFQGNSAPDKSGLPSDRFSAERTGGSVSTLTIQRTQQEDSAVYLCASSLELAGGNEQFFGPGTRLTVL.

This clonotype has ten or more counts. The chain recombines TRBV5-1 with TRBJ1-1; D is ambiguous. The CDR3 is made up of 15 amino acids. The germline gives CDR1 SGHRS, CDR2 YFSETQ. V was pared by 0 bases and J by 0 bases, with 9 bases between. This chain's CDR3 is CASSLEGLMNTEAFF. CDR3 DNA sequence: TGCGCCAGCAGCTTGGAAGGCCTCATGAACACTGAAGCTTTCTTT.

Points on this clonotype: This may come from a read error, since a much larger clone is one base off. The CDR3 does not close with the conserved phenylalanine or tryptophan, likely indicating a read error. The rearrangement links TRBV9 to TRBJ1-1; D uncertain. The CDR3 consists of 14 residues. V shed 4 bases and J shed 5 bases, with 15 bases lying between them. Germline CDR1 and CDR2: SGDLS and YYNGEE. CDR3 sequence (DNA): TGTGCCAGCAGCCTCGCCGTAGGAAGGACTGAAGCTTTCCTT. It codes for CASSLAVGRTEAFL.

This clonotype has at least ten counts. Here the CDR3 reads CSVVTTAANTEAFF. DNA of the CDR3: TGCAGCGTGGTGACGACGGCAGCGAACACTGAAGCTTTCTTT. The chain employs TRBV29-1 and TRBJ1-1; D gene uncertain. The germline CDR1 and CDR2 sequences are SQVTM and ANQGSEA. Trimming cost V 6 bases and J 1 base, with 15 bases left between them. CDR3 length: 14 residues. The complete variable domain, with remaining parts taken from reference TRBV29-1 and TRBJ1-1, reads SAVISQKPSRDICQRGTSLTIQCQVDSQVTMMFWYRQQPGQSLTLIATANQGSEATYESGFVIDKFPISRPNLTFSTLTVSNMSPEDSSIYLCSVVTTAANTEAFFGQGTRLTVV.

This clonotype was counted between two and nine times. The chain is built from TRBV25-1 and TRBJ1-1; D unresolved. Per germline, CDR1 MGHDK and CDR2 SYGVNS. Between the trimmed V and J ends, which lost 6 bases and 7 bases, there was a span of 15 bases. There are 13 residues in the CDR3. The CDR3 coding sequence is TGTGCCAGCAGATTGGCGGAGGTCGGTGAAGCTTTCTTT. As protein: CASRLAEVGEAFF.

This clonotype was found many times. V usage is TRBV6-6 and J usage is TRBJ2-7, with D possibly matching TRBD1 (5 bases). V was cut by 1 base and J by 1 base, with 11 bases left in between. This CDR3 region has 15 residues. In germline, CDR1 is MNHNY, CDR2 SVGAGI (reference sequence). CDR3 sequence: CASSYLTDGSYEQYF. In DNA form, the CDR3 reads TGTGCCAGCAGTTACTTGACAGATGGTTCCTACGAGCAGTACTTC.

This rearrangement joins TRBV3-1 to TRBJ2-5, with TRBD2 matching over 7 bases. Germline-derived CDR1 and CDR2 are LGHDT and YNNKEL (reference sequence). This CDR3 has 15 residues. Trimming took 0 bases from V and 2 from J; bases not matched to a gene: 3. The CDR3, as DNA: TGTGCCAGCAGCCAAGATGGGGGAGGGCAAGAGACCCAGTACTTC. This translates into CASSQDGGGQETQYF.